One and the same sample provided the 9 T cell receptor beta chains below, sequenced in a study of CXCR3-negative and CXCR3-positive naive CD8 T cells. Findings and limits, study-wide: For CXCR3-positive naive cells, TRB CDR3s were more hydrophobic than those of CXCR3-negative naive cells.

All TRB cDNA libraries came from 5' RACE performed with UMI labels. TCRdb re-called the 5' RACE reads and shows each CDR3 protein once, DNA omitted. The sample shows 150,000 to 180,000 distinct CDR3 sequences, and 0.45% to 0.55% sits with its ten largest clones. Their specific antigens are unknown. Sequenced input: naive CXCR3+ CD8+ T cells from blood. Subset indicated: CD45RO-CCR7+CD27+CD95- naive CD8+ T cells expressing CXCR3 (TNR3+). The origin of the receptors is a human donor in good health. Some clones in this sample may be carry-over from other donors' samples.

CDR3 in amino acids: CASSFSQGAPGYTF. The chain combines TRBV7-9 with TRBJ1-2; TCRdb's assignment of TRBD1 cannot be checked, as there is no DNA. Germline CDR1 reads SEHNR; CDR2 reads FQNEAQ (reference sequence). This CDR3 is built from 14 residues.

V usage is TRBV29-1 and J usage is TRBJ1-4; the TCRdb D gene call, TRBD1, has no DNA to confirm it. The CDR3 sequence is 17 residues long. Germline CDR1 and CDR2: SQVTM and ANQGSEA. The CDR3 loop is CSVVFFGQGATNEKLFF.

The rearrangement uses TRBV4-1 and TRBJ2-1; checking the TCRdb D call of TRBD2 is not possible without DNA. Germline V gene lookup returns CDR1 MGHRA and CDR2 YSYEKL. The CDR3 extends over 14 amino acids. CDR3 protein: CASSHPGLPGEQFF.

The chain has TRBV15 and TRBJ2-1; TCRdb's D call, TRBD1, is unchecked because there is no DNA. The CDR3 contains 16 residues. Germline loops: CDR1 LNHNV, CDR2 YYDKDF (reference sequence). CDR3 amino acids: CATSKGSGGPYNEQFF.

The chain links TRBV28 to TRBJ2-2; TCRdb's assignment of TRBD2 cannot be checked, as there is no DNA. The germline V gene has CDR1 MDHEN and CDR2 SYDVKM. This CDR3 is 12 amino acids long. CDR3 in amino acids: CASGLLTGELFF.

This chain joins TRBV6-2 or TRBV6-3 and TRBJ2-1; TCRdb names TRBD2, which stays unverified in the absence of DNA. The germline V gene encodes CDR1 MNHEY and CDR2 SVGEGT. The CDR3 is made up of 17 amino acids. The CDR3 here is CASSYSAVGGLYNEQFF.

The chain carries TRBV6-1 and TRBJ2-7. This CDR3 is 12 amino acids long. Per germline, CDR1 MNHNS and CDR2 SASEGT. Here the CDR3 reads CASSETAYEQYF.

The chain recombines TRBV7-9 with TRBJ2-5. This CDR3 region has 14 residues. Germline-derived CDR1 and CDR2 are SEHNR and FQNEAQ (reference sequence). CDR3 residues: CASSLSGSQETQYF.

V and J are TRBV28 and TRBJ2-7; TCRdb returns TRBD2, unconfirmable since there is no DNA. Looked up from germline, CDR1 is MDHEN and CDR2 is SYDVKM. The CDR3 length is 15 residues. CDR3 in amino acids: CASSLQLAGAGQQYF.